Listed below are T cell receptor beta chains from one sample, sequenced in a study of shared clonotypes between healthy human individuals. Clones were read by immunoSEQ multiplex PCR, and TCRdb kept only the in-frame ones, dropping some. The sample has around 1.5 million clones, 98% seen once. The specimen was naive CD4+ T cells sorted from blood. The receptors were sampled from a man aged 25-45 years in good health. Both conserved end residues are part of each CDR3. D genes are given only for firm matches.

D gene,J gene,CDR3 length,V gene,CDR3 protein,CDR3 DNA
.,TRBJ1-1,13,TRBV6-4,CASNSDRDTEAFF,TGTGCCAGCAATTCGGACCGGGACACTGAAGCTTTCTTT
TRBD2,TRBJ2-1,14,TRBV18,CASSPGTSENEQFF,TGTGCCAGCTCACCCGGGACTAGTGAGAATGAGCAGTTCTTC
.,TRBJ2-3,14,TRBV5-1,CASRQGTPTDTQYF,TGCGCCAGCAGGCAGGGGACCCCCACAGATACGCAGTATTTT
.,TRBJ2-2,14,TRBV2,CASSQTISTGELFF,TGTGCCAGCAGCCAGACTATCTCCACCGGGGAGCTGTTTTTT
.,TRBJ1-1,16,TRBV5-1,CASSPLVGGTNTEAFF,TGCGCCAGCAGCCCCCTGGTTGGAGGGACTAATACTGAAGCTTTCTTT
TRBD2,TRBJ2-3,14,TRBV29-1,CSVPLAGATDTQYF,TGCAGCGTACCATTAGCGGGAGCTACAGATACGCAGTATTTT
TRBD2,TRBJ2-3,15,TRBV19,CASSIDLASGRAAYF,TGTGCCAGTAGTATAGATCTTGCTAGCGGGAGGGCTGCGTATTTT
TRBD2,TRBJ2-5,13,TRBV29-1,CSSLTSGQKTQYF,TGCAGCTCTCTGACTAGCGGTCAAAAGACCCAGTACTTC
.,TRBJ2-5,17,TRBV5-1,CASSRSGTQGPGETQYF,TGCGCCAGCAGCCGAAGTGGGACGCAAGGGCCGGGAGAGACCCAGTACTTC
.,TRBJ2-5,12,TRBV10-3,CATSGTAETQYF,TGTGCCACCAGTGGCACAGCTGAGACCCAGTACTTC
TRBD1,TRBJ2-1,15,TRBV6-1,CASNPGTGAYNEQFF,TGTGCCAGCAACCCCGGGACAGGGGCGTACAATGAGCAGTTCTTC